The clone carrying this T cell receptor beta chain showed up just once. The repertoire was sequenced with immunoSEQ multiplex PCR; TCRdb's copy has only in-frame clones and lacks some. The repertoire holds 95,000 or so clones, with around 90% as singletons. The record originates from a study of blood T cell repertoires in COVID-19. V shed 5 bases and J shed 1 base, with 12 bases lying between them. The CDR3 length is 14 residues. CDR1 SGHRS and CDR2 YFSETQ come from the germline V gene. The sample consisted of peripheral blood. This rearrangement joins TRBV5-1 to TRBJ1-1; D is perhaps TRBD1 (5 bases). This receptor was taken from a woman aged 70-85 years with acute or convalescent COVID-19. The chain's CDR3 is CASRPGHPNTEAFF. CDR3 DNA sequence: TGCGCCAGCAGACCAGGACACCCGAACACTGAAGCTTTCTTT. Variable domain in full (rest from reference TRBV5-1 and TRBJ1-1): KAGVTQTPRYLIKTRGQQVTLSCSPISGHRSVSWYQQTPGQGLQFLFEYFSETQRNKGNFPGRFSGRQFSNSRSEMNVSTLELGDSALYLCASRPGHPNTEAFFGQGTRLTVV.